This T cell receptor (beta chain) is from a study of human T cells and chemical hapten exposure. Study-wide context: Each patient's scalp received weekly diphenylcyclopropenone throughout the approximately 23-week study.

Each CDR3 protein gets one entry after TCRdb re-called the RACE reads with MiXCR. The data hold around 52,000 distinct CDR3 sequences, with 7.5% to 10% observed a single time. Only a few counts were recorded for this clonotype. Its antigen is unidentified. Documented time point: patch test 1, 2 weeks after DPC sensitization. The treatment here: therapeutic diphenylcyclopropenone sensitization with weekly scalp DPC. Whole-study findings and limits: Among TCRs, those above 1 in 1000 frequency were unaffected by DPC sensitization. Patch test score was positively correlated with the counts of PT1 expanded TCRs. It should be noted that donors had alopecia, so their immune response may differ from healthy people's.

The CDR3 spans 17 residues. The ends lost 3 bases at V and 6 bases at J; junction bases unmatched: 15. Germline CDR1 reads SGDLS; CDR2 reads YYNGEE. This clonotype was sampled from a woman aged 40-49 years with alopecia areata. Some clones in this sample may be carry-over from other donors' samples. V gene TRBV9 combines with J gene TRBJ1-5; 7 bases match TRBD1. The starting material was whole blood, obtained in connection with sensitization to the hapten diphenylcyclopropenone (DPC). The CDR3 DNA reads TGTGCCAGCAGCGGGGGACAGCACAAGATCGGTGGTCAGCCCCAGCATTTT. This sequence encodes CASSGGQHKIGGQPQHF.